This TCR beta chain emerged from a study of T cells in Graves' hyperthyroidism and ophthalmopathy. At first hyperthyroidism diagnosis, before any ophthalmopathy symptoms, the blood sample was collected. This CDR3 has 16 residues. Trimming removed 7 bases from V and 0 bases from J; junction bases left unmatched: 9. Whole-study results and caveats: Among clonotypes expanded in thyroid above 0.001, most were also found in blood.

Many counts were recorded for this clonotype. The antigen is undetermined. RNA transcripts were the template for amplifying TCR beta CDR3 regions. A set of HTBI primers served as the primers for a first-round RT-PCR of the TCR CDR3. TCRdb called the multiplex PCR reads again in MiXCR, with one record for every CDR3 protein. The sample carries fewer than 450,000 distinct CDR3 sequences, about 18% recorded once. Sequencing was done on a sample of blood. The TCR comes from a woman aged 25 to 39 with Graves' hyperthyroidism that later progressed to Graves' ophthalmopathy. This sequence joins TRBV12-3 or TRBV12-4 and TRBJ1-5; 7 nucleotides line up with TRBD1. CDR3 DNA sequence: TGTGCCAGCATTTTGCGGGACAGAGATAGCAATCAGCCCCAGCATTTT. Translation: CASILRDRDSNQPQHF.